A single sample gave rise to the 22 T cell receptor beta chains below, sequenced in a study of cytomegalovirus exposure and HLA in healthy donors. PCR employed 60 Vbeta and 13 Jbeta primers. The table came from immunoSEQ multiplex PCR; TCRdb's copy has only in-frame clones and leaves some out. The data hold 180,000 or so clones, with roughly 73% observed a single time. Sequenced sample: PBMCs. The source is a female donor in good health and CMV-seronegative.

CDR3 nucleotides: TGCGCCAGCAGCTTGGAAGGGAGGGGACAAGAGACCCAGTACTTC. Its translation: CASSLEGRGQETQYF. The J gene is TRBJ2-5, the V gene TRBV5-1, with 7 bases identical to TRBD2. The length of the CDR3 is 15 residues. V dropped 0 bases and J dropped 2; count of bases not matched to a gene: 4. Germline V gene data show CDR1 as SGHRS and CDR2 as YFSETQ.

The chain is built from TRBV5-1 and TRBJ2-5; 11 positions match TRBD1. The V segment lost 3 bases and the J segment 4 bases; nucleotides outside the gene matches: 11. Germline values: CDR1 SGHRS, CDR2 YFSETQ. This CDR3 is 17 amino acids long. CDR3 residues: CASSSQRTGGGGETQYF. The CDR3 coding sequence is TGCGCCAGCAGCTCACAACGGACAGGGGGCGGAGGAGAGACCCAGTACTTC.

V and J are TRBV19 and TRBJ1-2; TRBD1 is a possible D gene (6 bases). V lost 1 base to trimming and J lost 4 bases, with 10 bases between them. CDR1 LNHDA and CDR2 SQIVND come from the germline V gene (reference sequence). The CDR3 length is 14 residues. The CDR3 bases are TGTGCCAGTAGTATAGGCCCAGGGGTCTATGGCTACACCTTC. Translation gives CASSIGPGVYGYTF.

The genes are TRBV9 and TRBJ1-4, with a tentative D call TRBD1 (6 bases). Germline V gene lookup returns CDR1 SGDLS and CDR2 YYNGEE. This CDR3 is 15 amino acids long. V shed 6 bases and J shed 4 bases, with 16 bases lying between them. The CDR3, as DNA: TGTGCCAGCAACGCCTGGGGGCAGGGTAATGAAAAACTGTTTTTT. Protein sequence: CASNAWGQGNEKLFF.

The chain carries TRBV5-1 and TRBJ1-1, with TRBD1 matching 11 bases. CDR3 length: 18 amino acids. The V gene's germline CDR1 is SGHRS and CDR2 YFSETQ. The V gene end was trimmed by 2 bases and the J gene end by 0 bases; junction bases not matched to a gene: 9. For the CDR3, the DNA is TGCGCCAGCAGCTTCTCGGACAGGGGGCTCTGGTTGAACACTGAAGCTTTCTTT. It is translated as CASSFSDRGLWLNTEAFF. The full variable domain, its missing parts supplied by reference TRBV5-1 and TRBJ1-1, is KAGVTQTPRYLIKTRGQQVTLSCSPISGHRSVSWYQQTPGQGLQFLFEYFSETQRNKGNFPGRFSGRQFSNSRSEMNVSTLELGDSALYLCASSFSDRGLWLNTEAFFGQGTRLTVV.

This chain joins TRBV30 and TRBJ1-4; D unclear. There are 12 residues in the CDR3. The V end lost 3 bases, the J end lost 10 bases, and 12 bases lay between the germline ends. From germline, CDR1 is GTSNPN and CDR2 SVGIG (reference sequence). The CDR3 nucleotides read TGTGCCTGGAGGGACGGGAGAGGAAAACTGTTTTTT. Translation: CAWRDGRGKLFF.

The rearrangement uses TRBV6-1 and TRBJ2-7; D might be TRBD2 (6 bases). V lost 6 bases to trimming and J lost 6 bases, with 15 bases between them. Germline V gene data show CDR1 as MNHNS and CDR2 as SASEGT. This CDR3 spans 13 amino acids. The CDR3 loop is CASRAGTLREQYF. CDR3 nucleotides: TGTGCCAGCAGGGCAGGGACTCTGCGCGAGCAGTACTTC.

J is TRBJ2-1 and V is TRBV5-1, with 8 bases lining up with TRBD2. There are 15 residues in the CDR3. Losses at the gene ends were 1 base for V and 4 bases for J; bases not matched to a gene: 4. Germline assignment: CDR1 SGHRS and CDR2 YFSETQ. This CDR3 reads CASSLMAGGYNEQFF. The DNA for the CDR3 is TGCGCCAGCAGCTTGATGGCGGGGGGTTACAATGAGCAGTTCTTC.

This rearrangement joins TRBV7-2 to TRBJ2-1, with TRBD2 matching over 9 bases. The germline V gene has CDR1 SGHTA and CDR2 FQGNSA. CDR3 length: 17 amino acids. V shed 2 bases, J shed 0 bases, and the junction held 5 bases outside the gene matches. CDR3 loop: CASSLSGGRGSYNEQFF. The CDR3, as DNA: TGTGCCAGCAGCTTAAGCGGCGGGAGGGGCTCCTACAATGAGCAGTTCTTC.

The chain has TRBV6-5 and TRBJ2-3, with 13 nucleotides matching TRBD2. This CDR3 has 16 amino acids. The ends lost 3 bases at V and 2 bases at J; junction bases unmatched: 2. Germline CDR1 MNHEY, CDR2 SVGAGI. This chain's CDR3 is CASSYGLAGVTDTQYF. The DNA of the CDR3 is TGTGCCAGCAGTTATGGACTAGCGGGGGTCACAGATACGCAGTATTTT.

The genes are TRBV19 and TRBJ1-2, with D tentatively TRBD1 (6 bases). The CDR3 is 14 residues long. The V gene's germline CDR1 is LNHDA and CDR2 SQIVND (reference sequence). Trimming left V 4 bases short and J 4 bases short, with 13 bases between. CDR3 sequence reads: CASSTITGSYGYTF. The CDR3, as DNA: TGTGCCAGTAGTACCATAACAGGGTCCTATGGCTACACCTTC. The full variable domain, completed using reference TRBV19 and TRBJ1-2, is DGGITQSPKYLFRKEGQNVTLSCEQNLNHDAMYWYRQDPGQGLRLIYYSQIVNDFQKGDIAEGYSVSREKKESFPLTVTSAQKNPTAFYLCASSTITGSYGYTFGSGTRLTVV.

The CDR3 sequence: CASSLYDTGANVLTF. Here the CDR3 DNA reads TGCGCCAGCAGCCTTTACGACACGGGGGCCAACGTCCTGACTTTC. The chain has TRBV4-3 and TRBJ2-6; D is ambiguous. Germline V gene data show CDR1 as LGHNA and CDR2 as YSLEER. CDR3 length: 15 residues. The V end lost 4 bases, the J end lost 4 bases, and 11 bases lay between the germline ends.

About this clone: Other DNA sequences in the sample encode the same CDR3. The V call is TRBV19, the J call TRBJ1-1; 7 bases agree with TRBD1. With V trimmed by 3 bases and J by 4 bases, 5 bases remained unmatched. Germline CDR1 is LNHDA and CDR2 is SQIVND (reference sequence). The CDR3 consists of 14 residues. The CDR3 DNA reads TGTGCCAGTAGTATCGGGGCAGGGGGCACTGAAGCTTTCTTT. It encodes CASSIGAGGTEAFF.

This chain links TRBV15 with TRBJ2-7, with D tentatively TRBD2 (5 bases). The CDR3 is 15 residues long. Trimming cost V 0 bases and J 7 bases, with 16 bases left between them. Germline-derived CDR1 and CDR2 are LNHNV and YYDKDF (reference sequence). The CDR3 nucleotides read TGTGCCACCAGCAGAGACCGTGGACCCCCGGGGGAGCAGTACTTC. It translates to CATSRDRGPPGEQYF.

CDR3 sequence: CASSPRTGRDTGELFF. CDR3 nucleotides: TGTGCCAGCAGTCCCAGGACAGGGCGGGACACCGGGGAGCTGTTTTTT. The genes are TRBV25-1 and TRBJ2-2; 8 bases agree with TRBD1. The CDR3 has 16 residues. Losses at the gene ends were 5 bases for V and 3 bases for J; bases not matched to a gene: 8. The germline V gene encodes CDR1 MGHDK and CDR2 SYGVNS.

The rearrangement links TRBV18 to TRBJ1-3; 7 nucleotides line up with TRBD1. Germline CDR1 KGHSH, CDR2 LQKENI. The CDR3 length is 16 residues. The ends lost 4 bases at V and 0 bases at J; junction bases unmatched: 6. The CDR3, as DNA: TGTGCCAGCTCACGAATAGGGGGCCGCTCTGGAAACACCATATATTTT. Translating it yields CASSRIGGRSGNTIYF.

This clone showed up just a few times. The chain combines TRBV5-1 with TRBJ1-2, with D possibly being TRBD1 (6 bases). Germline lookup yields CDR1 SGHRS and CDR2 YFSETQ. The CDR3 is 14 amino acids. V was shortened by 4 bases and J by 6 bases, with 16 bases between the two germline ends. The chain's CDR3 is CASSRQGSVDGYTF. The CDR3 DNA is TGCGCCAGCAGCAGGCAGGGGAGTGTCGATGGCTACACCTTC.

Only a few counts were recorded for this clone. The chain carries TRBV6-6 and TRBJ2-4; 9 bases are a match to TRBD2. The CDR3 sequence is 14 residues long. The V gene end was trimmed by 7 bases and the J gene end by 9 bases; junction bases not matched to a gene: 10. CDR1 and CDR2 from the germline V gene are MNHNY and SVGAGI (reference sequence). DNA for the CDR3: TGTGCCAGCAAAACGGCGGGGGGGCCTAGCATTCAGTACTTC. As protein: CASKTAGGPSIQYF.

The rearrangement joins TRBV14 to TRBJ2-1, with 8 bases matching TRBD2. The trim removed 4 bases at V and 6 bases at J, leaving 8 bases unmatched. The CDR3 length is 15 residues. The germline gives CDR1 SGHDN, CDR2 FVKESK. CDR3 nucleotide sequence: TGTGCCAGCAGCCCAAGCGGGAGAATAGGCAATGAGCAGTTCTTC. As protein: CASSPSGRIGNEQFF.

The genes are TRBV27 and TRBJ2-7, with TRBD2 matching 10 bases. V trimming: 7 bases; J trimming: 3 bases; junction bases outside the gene matches: 9. The V gene's germline CDR1 is MNHEY and CDR2 SMNVEV (reference sequence). The CDR3 contains 15 residues. The CDR3 bases are TGTGCCAGCACCGAATCCCAGCGGGAGGGCTACGAGCAGTACTTC. Its protein product is CASTESQREGYEQYF.

Turning to this clone: A read error may account for a junction end that differs from germline. The rearrangement joins TRBV7-3 to TRBJ2-3, with 15 bases fitting TRBD2. The CDR3 is 19 residues long. Per germline, CDR1 SGHTA and CDR2 FQGTGA. The CDR3 bases are TGTTCCAGCAGCTTAGACGGACTAGCGGGGGGGCGGGGCACAGATACGCAGTATTTT. Amino acids: CSSSLDGLAGGRGTDTQYF.

J is TRBJ1-3 and V is TRBV18; D gene unclear. The ends were cut back, 3 bases at V and 3 bases at J, with 9 bases in the middle. Germline V gives CDR1 KGHSH, CDR2 LQKENI. The CDR3 length is 14 residues. The CDR3 protein is CASSPAPGGNTIYF. In nucleotides, the CDR3 is TGTGCCAGCTCACCTGCCCCGGGTGGAAACACCATATATTTT.